This TCR beta chain came from a study of blood T cell repertoires in COVID-19. J gave up 4 bases and V 6 bases, and 3 bases lay outside the gene matches. The CDR3 length is 13 residues. Only in-frame clones appear in the TCRdb table, and some are missing; sequencing was by immunoSEQ multiplex PCR. The sample carries under 95,000 clones, approximately 90% recorded once. The specimen was peripheral blood. The chain couples TRBV12-3 or TRBV12-4 to TRBJ2-5, with 9 bases identical to TRBD1. The sequence was obtained from a man aged 45-65 years with COVID-19, enrolled during active disease. CDR3 DNA: TGTGCCAGCAGGGACAGGGGACGAGAGACCCAGTACTTC. Protein: CASRDRGRETQYF.